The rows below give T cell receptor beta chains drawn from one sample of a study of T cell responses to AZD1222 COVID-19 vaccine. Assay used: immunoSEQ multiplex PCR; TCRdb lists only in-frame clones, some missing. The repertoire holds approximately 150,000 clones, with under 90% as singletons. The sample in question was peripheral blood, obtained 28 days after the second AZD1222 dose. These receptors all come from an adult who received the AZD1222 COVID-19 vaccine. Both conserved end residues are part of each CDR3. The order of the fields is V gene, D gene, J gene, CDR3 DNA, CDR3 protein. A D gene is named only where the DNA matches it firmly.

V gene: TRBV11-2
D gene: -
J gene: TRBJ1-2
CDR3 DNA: TGTGCCAGCAGCACGACAGGTATCGGCTATGGCTACACCTTC
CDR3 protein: CASSTTGIGYGYTF

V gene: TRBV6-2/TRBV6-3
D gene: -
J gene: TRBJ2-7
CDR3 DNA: TGTGCCAGCAGTGCCCAGGGACAAATCTACGAGCAGTACTTC
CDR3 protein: CASSAQGQIYEQYF

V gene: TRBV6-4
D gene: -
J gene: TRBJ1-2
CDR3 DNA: TGTGCCAGCAGTGAAATAATTGGTAGGTCAGGGCAAGATGGCTACACCTTC
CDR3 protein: CASSEIIGRSGQDGYTF

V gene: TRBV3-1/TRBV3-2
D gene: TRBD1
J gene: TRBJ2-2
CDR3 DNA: TGTGCCAGCAGCCAATTTGGGACAGGGGAAGCCGGGGAGCTGTTTTTT
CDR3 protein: CASSQFGTGEAGELFF

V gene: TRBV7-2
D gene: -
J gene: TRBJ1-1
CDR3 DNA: TGTGCCAGCAGCGCCCACGGATCCTCAAACACTGAAGCTTTCTTT
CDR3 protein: CASSAHGSSNTEAFF

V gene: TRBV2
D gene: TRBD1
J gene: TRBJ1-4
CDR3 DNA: TGTGCCAGCAGTAATGGCGGGACAGCGATCAATATTGAAAAACTGTTTTTT
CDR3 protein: CASSNGGTAINIEKLFF

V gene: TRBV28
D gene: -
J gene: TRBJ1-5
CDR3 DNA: TGTGCCAGCAGTTTAAAGGGGCCCCAGCATTTT
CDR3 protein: CASSLKGPQHF

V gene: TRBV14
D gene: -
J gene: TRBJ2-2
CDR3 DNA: TGTGCCAGCAGCACACTAGCCACCAGGACAGAGTTGTTTGTAAACACCGGGGAGCTGTTTTTT
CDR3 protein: CASSTLATRTELFVNTGELFF

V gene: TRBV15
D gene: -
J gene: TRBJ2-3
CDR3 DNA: TGTGCCACCAGCAGAGTGAATAGGGCGCAGTATTTT
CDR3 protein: CATSRVNRAQYF

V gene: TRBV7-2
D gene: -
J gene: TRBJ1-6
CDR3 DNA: TGTGCCAGCAGCTTAGTCTCCTGGCAGGTAAATTCACCCCTCCACTTT
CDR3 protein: CASSLVSWQVNSPLHF